These T cell receptor beta chains were read from a single sample in a study of CD8 T cells in Susac syndrome. Each CDR3 protein is one row after TCRdb ran MiXCR on the immunoSEQ multiplex PCR reads. The sample includes 100,000 or so distinct CDR3 sequences, 80% to 95% of them seen just once. Sample: CD4+ T cells from PBMCs. Receptors were obtained from a human donor in good health. Each CDR3 is given with its conserved first and last residue. The order of the fields is clone size, V gene, D gene, J gene, CDR3 DNA, CDR3 protein. D genes are given only for firm matches. The listing skips clone size in some rows; elsewhere it reads once, few, many or a size class.

clone_size: NA; v_call: TRBV10-3; d_call: NA; j_call: TRBJ1-5; cdr3_nt: TGTGCCATCAGTGAGTCGGCCAATCAGCCCCAGCATTTT; cdr3_aa: CAISESANQPQHF
clone_size: NA; v_call: TRBV29-1; d_call: TRBD1; j_call: TRBJ1-2; cdr3_nt: TGCAGCGTAGCGGGACAGGGACTAGAGGCAAACTATGGCTACACCTTC; cdr3_aa: CSVAGQGLEANYGYTF
clone_size: NA; v_call: TRBV4-3; d_call: NA; j_call: TRBJ2-5; cdr3_nt: TGCGCCAGCAGCCCCGTGGTTACCGGCGAGACCCAGTACTTC; cdr3_aa: CASSPVVTGETQYF
clone_size: NA; v_call: TRBV4-3; d_call: NA; j_call: TRBJ1-2; cdr3_nt: TGCGCCAGCAGCCAAATGACAGGTGATGGCTACACCTTC; cdr3_aa: CASSQMTGDGYTF
clone_size: NA; v_call: TRBV14; d_call: NA; j_call: TRBJ1-1; cdr3_nt: TGTGCCAGCAGCCCCCTCGGGGTCCATGAAGCTTTCTTT; cdr3_aa: CASSPLGVHEAFF
clone_size: once; v_call: TRBV3-1; d_call: TRBD1; j_call: TRBJ1-3; cdr3_nt: TGTGCCAGCAGCCCGGCCACGCAGGGGGCGCGGAGCACCATATATTTT; cdr3_aa: CASSPATQGARSTIYF
clone_size: once; v_call: TRBV25-1; d_call: TRBD2; j_call: TRBJ2-2; cdr3_nt: TGTGCCAGCAGTGACCGGCTAGCGGGAGGACCTAAGGCCGGGGAGCTGTTTTTT; cdr3_aa: CASSDRLAGGPKAGELFF
clone_size: once; v_call: TRBV6-2/TRBV6-3; d_call: NA; j_call: TRBJ2-2; cdr3_nt: TGTGCCAGCAGTTATGGAGGGGGCAACGAGGGGGAGCTGTTTTTT; cdr3_aa: CASSYGGGNEGELFF
clone_size: few; v_call: TRBV27; d_call: NA; j_call: TRBJ2-5; cdr3_nt: TGTGCCAGCATCGGGCTGGCGAATCAAGAGACCCAGTACTTC; cdr3_aa: CASIGLANQETQYF
clone_size: few; v_call: TRBV6-5; d_call: TRBD2; j_call: TRBJ2-1; cdr3_nt: TGTGCCAGCAGTTACTCTGGGCTAGCGGGAGTTTACAATGAGCAGTTCTTC; cdr3_aa: CASSYSGLAGVYNEQFF
clone_size: NA; v_call: TRBV3-1; d_call: NA; j_call: TRBJ2-7; cdr3_nt: TGTGCCAGCAGCCAAGAACGAATCAGATCCTACGAGCAGTACTTC; cdr3_aa: CASSQERIRSYEQYF
clone_size: NA; v_call: TRBV11-1; d_call: NA; j_call: TRBJ1-1; cdr3_nt: TGTGCCAGCAGCTTGGGCAGGTCGGTGACTGAAGCTTTCTTT; cdr3_aa: CASSLGRSVTEAFF
clone_size: NA; v_call: TRBV7-8; d_call: TRBD2; j_call: TRBJ2-1; cdr3_nt: TGTGCCACTATATCGGGAGGGTCCTACAATGAGCAGTTCTTC; cdr3_aa: CATISGGSYNEQFF
clone_size: once; v_call: TRBV20-1; d_call: TRBD1; j_call: TRBJ1-1; cdr3_nt: TGCAGTGCTAGTTACAGGGGCGATACTGAAGCTTTCTTT; cdr3_aa: CSASYRGDTEAFF
clone_size: NA; v_call: TRBV3-1; d_call: NA; j_call: TRBJ2-5; cdr3_nt: TGTGCCAGCAGCCACCCCAGGGACTTGGAGACCCAGTACTTC; cdr3_aa: CASSHPRDLETQYF
clone_size: NA; v_call: TRBV29-1; d_call: TRBD1; j_call: TRBJ2-7; cdr3_nt: TGCAGCGTGGACAACAGGGGTCAGCCGTACTTC; cdr3_aa: CSVDNRGQPYF
clone_size: NA; v_call: TRBV23-1; d_call: NA; j_call: TRBJ1-4; cdr3_nt: TGCGCCAGCAGTCAACTCGAGGCTTTTGATAATGAAAAACTGTTTTTT; cdr3_aa: CASSQLEAFDNEKLFF
clone_size: NA; v_call: TRBV29-1; d_call: NA; j_call: TRBJ2-4; cdr3_nt: TGCAGCGTTGAGAACATAGGCCAGACAAACATTCAGTACTTC; cdr3_aa: CSVENIGQTNIQYF
clone_size: NA; v_call: TRBV12-3/TRBV12-4; d_call: NA; j_call: TRBJ1-3; cdr3_nt: TGTGCCAGCAGTTTAGGAGGGGAAAACACCATATATTTT; cdr3_aa: CASSLGGENTIYF
clone_size: NA; v_call: TRBV7-2; d_call: NA; j_call: TRBJ1-2; cdr3_nt: TGTGCCAGCAGCTTGGTGGCAAAGGGGGCTAACTATGGCTACACCTTC; cdr3_aa: CASSLVAKGANYGYTF
clone_size: NA; v_call: TRBV3-1; d_call: TRBD2; j_call: TRBJ2-1; cdr3_nt: TGTGCCAGCAGCCAAGATGGCCGGGGACTAGCGGGGAGTAGACGGAACAATGAGCAGTTCTTC; cdr3_aa: CASSQDGRGLAGSRRNNEQFF
clone_size: NA; v_call: TRBV7-2; d_call: NA; j_call: TRBJ1-2; cdr3_nt: TGTGCCAGCAGCTCTACGGGGACCGGTGGCTACACCTTC; cdr3_aa: CASSSTGTGGYTF
clone_size: NA; v_call: TRBV20-1; d_call: NA; j_call: TRBJ2-7; cdr3_nt: TGCAGTGCCCGCGGACGGGACTCCTACGAGCAGTACTTC; cdr3_aa: CSARGRDSYEQYF
clone_size: NA; v_call: TRBV6-4; d_call: NA; j_call: TRBJ1-2; cdr3_nt: TGTGCCAGCAGTGAATTGGACCCCTTCGCAAGCTACACCTTC; cdr3_aa: CASSELDPFASYTF
clone_size: NA; v_call: TRBV28; d_call: NA; j_call: TRBJ1-2; cdr3_nt: TGTGCCAGCAGTAGCCGGGAGGGCTATGGCTACACCTTC; cdr3_aa: CASSSREGYGYTF
clone_size: few; v_call: TRBV7-2; d_call: NA; j_call: TRBJ2-5; cdr3_nt: TGTGCCAGCAGCCGACGCTCTCAAGAGACCCAGTACTTC; cdr3_aa: CASSRRSQETQYF
clone_size: NA; v_call: TRBV12-3/TRBV12-4; d_call: NA; j_call: TRBJ2-5; cdr3_nt: TGTGCCAGCAGTTTACGCCAGCGGACCCAGTACTTC; cdr3_aa: CASSLRQRTQYF
clone_size: NA; v_call: TRBV12-3/TRBV12-4; d_call: TRBD1; j_call: TRBJ1-1; cdr3_nt: TGTGCCAGCAGTCTCACAGGGGCAGCTGAAGCTTTCTTT; cdr3_aa: CASSLTGAAEAFF
clone_size: NA; v_call: TRBV29-1; d_call: NA; j_call: TRBJ2-3; cdr3_nt: TGCAGCGTTGCTTCGGGAGTCCTGGATACGCAGTATTTT; cdr3_aa: CSVASGVLDTQYF
clone_size: NA; v_call: TRBV2; d_call: NA; j_call: TRBJ2-5; cdr3_nt: TGTGCCAGCGCCGCTCTAGGAGGCCCCCAAGAGACCCAGTACTTC; cdr3_aa: CASAALGGPQETQYF
clone_size: NA; v_call: TRBV12-3/TRBV12-4; d_call: NA; j_call: TRBJ1-2; cdr3_nt: TGTGCCAGCACCCCCTCGCTAGAGGGAAGGGGCGGCTACACCTTC; cdr3_aa: CASTPSLEGRGGYTF
clone_size: NA; v_call: TRBV21-1; d_call: NA; j_call: TRBJ2-1; cdr3_nt: TGTGCCAGCAGCAAAGAAAAGGACAGGTTTATTAATGAGCAGTTCTTC; cdr3_aa: CASSKEKDRFINEQFF
clone_size: NA; v_call: TRBV5-4; d_call: NA; j_call: TRBJ1-1; cdr3_nt: TGTGCCAGCAGCGTACCGAGGGCCACTGAAGCTTTCTTT; cdr3_aa: CASSVPRATEAFF
clone_size: NA; v_call: TRBV2; d_call: NA; j_call: TRBJ2-7; cdr3_nt: TGTGCCAGCAGGCCAGACCGCTACGAGCAGTACTTC; cdr3_aa: CASRPDRYEQYF
clone_size: NA; v_call: TRBV18; d_call: TRBD2; j_call: TRBJ2-3; cdr3_nt: TGTGCCAGCTCACCACCGATCAGACTAGCGACAGATACGCAGTATTTT; cdr3_aa: CASSPPIRLATDTQYF
clone_size: NA; v_call: TRBV20-1; d_call: NA; j_call: TRBJ2-7; cdr3_nt: TGCAGTGCACGCCCTAGGGGCTCCTACGAGCAGTACTTC; cdr3_aa: CSARPRGSYEQYF
clone_size: NA; v_call: TRBV4-2; d_call: NA; j_call: TRBJ1-6; cdr3_nt: TGTGCCAGCAGCCAAGACCCAGGGAATTCACCCCTCCACTTT; cdr3_aa: CASSQDPGNSPLHF
clone_size: NA; v_call: TRBV7-3; d_call: NA; j_call: TRBJ2-7; cdr3_nt: TGTGCCAGCGCCCTGGGGAGTAGCTCCTACGAGCAGTACTTC; cdr3_aa: CASALGSSSYEQYF
clone_size: NA; v_call: TRBV12-3/TRBV12-4; d_call: NA; j_call: TRBJ1-1; cdr3_nt: TGTGCCAGCAGTTTATACGGGCCGGGGGGCACTGAAGCTTTCTTT; cdr3_aa: CASSLYGPGGTEAFF
clone_size: NA; v_call: TRBV6-6; d_call: TRBD2; j_call: TRBJ2-7; cdr3_nt: TGTGCCACTACGACTAGCGGGAGGGGAGAGCAGTACTTC; cdr3_aa: CATTTSGRGEQYF
clone_size: NA; v_call: TRBV7-3; d_call: TRBD1; j_call: TRBJ1-6; cdr3_nt: TGTGCCAGCGCGGGACAGGGGAAATCACCCCTCCACTTT; cdr3_aa: CASAGQGKSPLHF
clone_size: NA; v_call: TRBV30; d_call: NA; j_call: TRBJ1-6; cdr3_nt: TGTGCCTGGGACGGGAATTCACCCCTCCACTTT; cdr3_aa: CAWDGNSPLHF
clone_size: NA; v_call: TRBV3-1; d_call: NA; j_call: TRBJ2-7; cdr3_nt: TGTGCCAGCAGCCAAACGGCTGCGTCTACCTACGAGCAGTACTTC; cdr3_aa: CASSQTAASTYEQYF
clone_size: NA; v_call: TRBV20-1; d_call: TRBD2; j_call: TRBJ2-1; cdr3_nt: TGCAGTGCTAGGAACTCAACTAGCGGGAGGTATAGTGAGCAGTTCTTC; cdr3_aa: CSARNSTSGRYSEQFF
clone_size: NA; v_call: TRBV6-2/TRBV6-3; d_call: NA; j_call: TRBJ2-1; cdr3_nt: TGTGCCAGCAGTAAGGACAGCTCCTACAATGAGCAGTTCTTC; cdr3_aa: CASSKDSSYNEQFF
clone_size: once; v_call: TRBV29-1; d_call: NA; j_call: TRBJ1-4; cdr3_nt: TGCAGCGTTGAAGGGGGGACTAATGAAAAACTGTTTTTT; cdr3_aa: CSVEGGTNEKLFF
clone_size: NA; v_call: TRBV4-3; d_call: NA; j_call: TRBJ1-5; cdr3_nt: TGCGCCAGCAGCCAAGAATGGGGTGTGGAGCCCCAGCATTTT; cdr3_aa: CASSQEWGVEPQHF
clone_size: NA; v_call: TRBV20-1; d_call: TRBD2; j_call: TRBJ2-4; cdr3_nt: TGCAGTGCTAGAGAGCGGGACTCGAAGACTAGCGGAAGACTAGCCAAAAACATTCAGTACTTC; cdr3_aa: CSARERDSKTSGRLAKNIQYF
clone_size: NA; v_call: TRBV28; d_call: NA; j_call: TRBJ2-7; cdr3_nt: TGTGCCAGCAGGACTACGGGACGGACCTACGAGCAGTACTTC; cdr3_aa: CASRTTGRTYEQYF
clone_size: NA; v_call: TRBV29-1; d_call: NA; j_call: TRBJ2-5; cdr3_nt: TGCAGCGTTGTACGTTCGGGCGGGGGCCCAGAGACCCAGTACTTC; cdr3_aa: CSVVRSGGGPETQYF